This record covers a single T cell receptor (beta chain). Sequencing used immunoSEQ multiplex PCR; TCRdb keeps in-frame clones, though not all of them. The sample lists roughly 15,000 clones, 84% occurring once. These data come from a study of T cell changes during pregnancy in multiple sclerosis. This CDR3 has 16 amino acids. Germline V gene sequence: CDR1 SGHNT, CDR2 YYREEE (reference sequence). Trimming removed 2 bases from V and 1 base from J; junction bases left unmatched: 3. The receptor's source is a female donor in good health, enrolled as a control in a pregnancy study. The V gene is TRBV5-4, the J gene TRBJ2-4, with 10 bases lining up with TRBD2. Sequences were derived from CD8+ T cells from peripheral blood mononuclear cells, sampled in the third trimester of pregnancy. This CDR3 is CASSFSSGGAKNIQYF. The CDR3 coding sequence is TGTGCCAGCAGCTTTAGTAGCGGGGGGGCCAAAAACATTCAGTACTTC.